The sequence of this T cell receptor beta chain was determined in a study of PD-L1 blockade in urothelial cancer. Study background: Patients began atezolizumab, 1,200 mg intravenously every 3 weeks, in the mid-2010s. Earlier, patients had received 0 to 3 chemotherapy regimens. Regarding the study as a whole: Expansion of tumor-associated blood clones at 3 weeks was greater in durable-benefit patients.

Worth noting for this clone: The antigen is not known.

Time point indicated: peripheral blood 6 weeks after treatment start. The patients' disease, urothelial carcinoma, was locally advanced or metastatic. Measured with immunoSEQ multiplex PCR; TCRdb has only the in-frame clones, and not every one. The sample consists of 60,000 to 80,000 clones, about nine tenths of them appearing once. Looked up from germline, CDR1 is MNHNS and CDR2 is SASEGT. V was cut by 1 base and J by 2 bases, with 12 bases left in between. This CDR3 comprises 16 residues. The chain carries TRBV6-1 and TRBJ2-1; tentatively, D is TRBD1 (5 bases). Sequencing was performed on PBMCs, taken around atezolizumab (anti-PD-L1) treatment. The sequence was collected from a man aged 55 to 70 with urothelial cancer. CDR3 sequence reads: CASSEVQDTAYNEQFF. Written as DNA, the CDR3 is TGTGCCAGCAGTGAAGTACAGGACACCGCCTACAATGAGCAGTTCTTC.